This T cell receptor beta chain was recovered during a study of blood T cell repertoires in COVID-19. Libraries were prepared by immunoSEQ multiplex PCR; TCRdb keeps only in-frame clonotypes and omits some of them. The table lists over 250,000 clones, 65% to 90% of them singletons. CDR3 length: 18 residues. The ends lost 2 bases at V and 0 bases at J; junction bases unmatched: 9. Germline CDR1 is KGHSH and CDR2 is LQKENI. The chain recombines TRBV18 with TRBJ2-2; 7 bases agree with TRBD1. The receptor was isolated from a human donor in a cohort sampled during active COVID-19. The sequenced material came from peripheral blood. The CDR3 DNA follows: TGTGCCAGCTCACCAAGGCTGGGACAGAGCTCGAACACCGGGGAGCTGTTTTTT. This translates into CASSPRLGQSSNTGELFF.